The 16 T cell receptor beta chains reported below all come from one sample, sequenced in a study of CD8 T cells in cerebrospinal fluid in Alzheimer's disease. From the 10x single-cell sequencing reads, TCRdb lists one entry per CDR3 protein and no DNA. The repertoire table contains about 1,200 distinct CDR3 sequences. Sequenced input: cerebrospinal fluid. These receptors came from a human donor with Alzheimer's disease.

This clonotype counts as medium-sized by frequency. The chain combines TRBV5-4 with TRBJ2-2; TCRdb's D gene call, TRBD1, goes unchecked for lack of DNA. Per germline, CDR1 SGHNT and CDR2 YYREEE (reference sequence). The CDR3 consists of 16 residues. The CDR3 sequence is CASSLGDRLNTGELFF.

In terms of frequency, this clonotype is medium-sized. The CDR3 sequence: CASRGRDQETQYF. The J gene is TRBJ2-5, the V gene TRBV27; TCRdb outputs TRBD1, but without DNA this stays unchecked. Germline V gene lookup returns CDR1 MNHEY and CDR2 SMNVEV (reference sequence). The CDR3 totals 13 residues.

This clonotype counts as medium-sized by frequency. The chain couples TRBV5-6 to TRBJ2-1; the TCRdb call, TRBD2, lacks DNA for checking. The CDR3 contains 15 residues. CDR1 SGHDT and CDR2 YYEEEE come from the germline V gene. CDR3 loop: CASSLRGRVYNEQFF.

In terms of frequency, this clonotype is medium-sized. The chain joins TRBV20-1 to TRBJ1-1; TCRdb proposes TRBD1, but this gene call is untestable without DNA. CDR1 DFQATT and CDR2 SNEGSKA come from the germline V gene (reference sequence). CDR3 length: 15 residues. The CDR3 reads CSARDREWGNTEAFF.

This clonotype is identified as large from frequency. This chain joins TRBV5-1 and TRBJ2-7; TCRdb's assignment of TRBD1 cannot be checked, as there is no DNA. There are 14 residues in the CDR3. CDR1 SGHRS and CDR2 YFSETQ come from the germline V gene. CDR3 residues: CASAASGGSLEQYF.

According to its frequency, this clonotype is medium-sized. The V call is TRBV13, the J call TRBJ2-6; the TCRdb D gene call, TRBD1, has no DNA to confirm it. Germline V CDR1 and CDR2: PRHDT, FYEKMQ (reference sequence). The CDR3 contains 18 residues. Here the CDR3 reads CASSIETGGSSGANVLTF. The whole variable domain, filled in from reference TRBV13 and TRBJ2-6, reads AAGVIQSPRHLIKEKRETATLKCYPIPRHDTVYWYQQGPGQDPQFLISFYEKMQSDKGSIPDRFSAQQFSDYHSELNMSSLELGDSALYFCASSIETGGSSGANVLTFGAGSRLTVL.

This clonotype ranks as large in terms of frequency. This chain uses TRBV7-9 with TRBJ1-5; TCRdb lists TRBD1, though no DNA is available to test this call. This CDR3 region has 15 residues. The germline CDR1 and CDR2 sequences are SEHNR and FQNEAQ (reference sequence). CDR3 loop: CASSLGPGVNQPQHF.

Judged by frequency, this clonotype is medium-sized. This sequence joins TRBV6-5 and TRBJ2-1; TCRdb's D gene call, TRBD2, goes unchecked for lack of DNA. CDR1 is MNHEY, CDR2 SVGAGI, per germline. The CDR3 is 15 amino acids. CDR3 sequence reads: CASSYRRGGKIEQFF.

This clonotype is classed as medium-sized (0.01 to 0.1%) by frequency. The chain is built from TRBV9 and TRBJ2-1; TCRdb designates TRBD1, a call that cannot be tested without DNA. The CDR3 is 16 amino acids. CDR1 SGDLS and CDR2 YYNGEE come from the germline V gene. CDR3 protein: CASSTPPGGPLNEQFF.

By frequency, this clonotype is large. This sequence joins TRBV27 and TRBJ2-2; TCRdb gives TRBD2 as the D gene, but with no DNA this cannot be confirmed. Per the germline V gene, CDR1 is MNHEY and CDR2 is SMNVEV (reference sequence). The CDR3 totals 15 residues. The CDR3 sequence is CASSFELAGPGELFF.

This clonotype registers medium-sized (0.01 to 0.1%) by frequency. The rearrangement links TRBV5-6 to TRBJ2-5; the TRBD1 assignment by TCRdb is unverifiable without DNA. The CDR3 length is 16 residues. Germline CDR1 reads SGHDT; CDR2 reads YYEEEE. The CDR3 sequence: CASSLLGRGASETQYF.

Frequency places this clonotype as medium-sized. The chain couples TRBV5-5 to TRBJ2-1. This CDR3 contains 15 residues. CDR1 and CDR2 from the germline V gene are SGHKS and YYEKEE (reference sequence). Here the CDR3 reads CASSLEDRSYNEQFF.

By frequency, this clonotype is large. CDR3 protein: CASSLPRRPETEAFF. The V gene is TRBV11-1, the J gene TRBJ1-1; TCRdb returns TRBD1, unconfirmable since there is no DNA. Germline CDR1 is SGHAT and CDR2 is FQDESV (reference sequence). This CDR3 region has 15 residues.

This clonotype is called large based on its frequency. The chain uses TRBV5-6 and TRBJ2-5. In germline, CDR1 is SGHDT, CDR2 YYEEEE. The CDR3 runs to 13 residues. CDR3: CASSLGPLETQYF.

This clonotype is deemed medium-sized by its frequency. The rearrangement joins TRBV6-1 to TRBJ2-7; TCRdb's assignment of TRBD1 cannot be checked, as there is no DNA. CDR1 and CDR2 (germline): MNHNS, SASEGT. CDR3 size: 15 residues. The CDR3 loop reads CASRPRTGDSYEQYF.

Its frequency marks this clonotype as medium-sized. The chain links TRBV4-1 to TRBJ2-2; without DNA, the TCRdb call of TRBD2 cannot be checked. Germline V gene sequence: CDR1 MGHRA, CDR2 YSYEKL. This CDR3 has 18 amino acids. Here the CDR3 reads CASSQDISSGGNTGELFF.